The next 3 T cell receptor beta chains were all read from a single sample in a study of cytomegalovirus exposure and HLA in healthy donors (dated by TCRdb to about 2017). The receptor library was made with the immunoSEQ multiplex PCR assay. A mixture of 60 forward primers for TCR Vbeta segments and 13 reverse primers for TCR Jbeta segments was used in the multiplex PCR. TCRdb took this table from immuneACCESS and kept in-frame rearrangements with V and J called. Such tables lack part of the clones; where checked against another copy, unresolved V genes explain under half of the gap, and the rest is unexplained. The sample table shows more than 95,000 clones, and roughly 80% are seen once. Clones ranked in the top ten supply more than 3% of the sample. Sequencing was done on a sample of PBMCs. Receptor source: a man younger than 35 in good health and CMV-seropositive.

V gene TRBV7-2 combines with J gene TRBJ2-3, with a possible D match to TRBD2 (6 bases). CDR1 is SGHTA, CDR2 FQGNSA, per germline. V lost 1 base and J lost 5, with 10 bases in between. CDR3 length: 14 amino acids. CDR3 in amino acids: CASSLVSGKDTQYF. The CDR3 bases are TGTGCCAGCAGCTTAGTTAGCGGAAAAGATACGCAGTATTTT.

The V and J genes are TRBV13 and TRBJ1-1, with a possible D match to TRBD1 (5 bases). CDR3 size: 15 residues. V lost 6 bases and J lost 5, with 19 bases in between. CDR1 and CDR2 from the germline V gene are PRHDT and FYEKMQ (reference sequence). The CDR3 loop is CASSSRYQGKTEAFF. The CDR3 DNA is TGTGCCAGCAGTTCAAGATACCAGGGAAAAACTGAAGCTTTCTTT.

V is TRBV11-3 and J is TRBJ2-2, with a weak D call TRBD1 (6 bases). Germline V lookup: CDR1 SGHNT, CDR2 YENEEA. The V and J ends lost 5 bases and 2 bases respectively, with 12 bases between them. This CDR3 region has 15 residues. The CDR3 nucleotides read TGTGCCAGCAGCCTCGACAGGACCAACACCGGGGAGCTGTTTTTT. This sequence encodes CASSLDRTNTGELFF.